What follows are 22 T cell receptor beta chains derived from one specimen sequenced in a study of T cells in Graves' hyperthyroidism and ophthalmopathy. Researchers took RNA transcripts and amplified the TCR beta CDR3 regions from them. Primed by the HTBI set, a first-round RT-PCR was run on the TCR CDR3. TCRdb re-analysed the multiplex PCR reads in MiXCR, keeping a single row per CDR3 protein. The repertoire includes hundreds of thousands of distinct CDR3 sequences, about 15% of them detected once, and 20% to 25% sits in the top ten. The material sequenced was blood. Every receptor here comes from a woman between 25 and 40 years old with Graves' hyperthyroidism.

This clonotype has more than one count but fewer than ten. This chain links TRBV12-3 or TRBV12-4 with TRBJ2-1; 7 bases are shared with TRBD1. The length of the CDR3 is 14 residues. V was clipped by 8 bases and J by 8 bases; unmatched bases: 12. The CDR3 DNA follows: TGTGCCAGCCGACTTAATGACAGGGCTGATGAGCAGTTCTTC. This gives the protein CASRLNDRADEQFF.

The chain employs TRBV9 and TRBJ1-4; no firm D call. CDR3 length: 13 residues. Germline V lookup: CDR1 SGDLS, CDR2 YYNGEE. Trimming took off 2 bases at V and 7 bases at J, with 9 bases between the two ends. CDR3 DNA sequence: TGTGCCAGCAGCGTGGGGTGGCGTGAAAAACTGTTTTTT. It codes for CASSVGWREKLFF.

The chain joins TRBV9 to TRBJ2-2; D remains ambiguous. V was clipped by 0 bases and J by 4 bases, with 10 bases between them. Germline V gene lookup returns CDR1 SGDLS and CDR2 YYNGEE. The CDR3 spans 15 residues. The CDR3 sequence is CASSVGRSGTGELFF. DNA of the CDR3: TGTGCCAGCAGCGTAGGGCGATCGGGCACCGGGGAGCTGTTTTTT.

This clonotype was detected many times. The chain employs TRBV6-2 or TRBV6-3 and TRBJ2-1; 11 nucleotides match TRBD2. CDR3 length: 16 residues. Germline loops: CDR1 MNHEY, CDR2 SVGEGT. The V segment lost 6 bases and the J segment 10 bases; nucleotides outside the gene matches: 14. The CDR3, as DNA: TGTGCCAGCAGCCACGGGACTAGCGGACCCCTAGGGGAGCAGTTCTTC. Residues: CASSHGTSGPLGEQFF.

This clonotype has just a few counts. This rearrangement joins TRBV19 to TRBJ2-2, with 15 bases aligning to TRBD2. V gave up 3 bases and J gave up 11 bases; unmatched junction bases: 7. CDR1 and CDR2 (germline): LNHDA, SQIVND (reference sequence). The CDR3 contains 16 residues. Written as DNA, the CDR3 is TGTGCCAGTAGTATGGGACTAGCGGGAGGCCCGGGCGAGCTGTTTTTT. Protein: CASSMGLAGGPGELFF.

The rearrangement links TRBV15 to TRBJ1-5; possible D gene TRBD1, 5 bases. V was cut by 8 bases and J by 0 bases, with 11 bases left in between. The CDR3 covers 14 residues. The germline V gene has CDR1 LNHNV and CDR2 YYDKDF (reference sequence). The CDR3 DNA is TGTGCCACCTGGGGCTTGTATAGCAATCAGCCCCAGCATTTT. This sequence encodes CATWGLYSNQPQHF.

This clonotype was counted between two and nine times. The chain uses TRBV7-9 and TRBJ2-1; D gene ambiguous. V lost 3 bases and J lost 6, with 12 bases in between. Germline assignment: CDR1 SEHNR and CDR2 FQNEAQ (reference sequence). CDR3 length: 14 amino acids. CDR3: CASSFRQQFNEQFF. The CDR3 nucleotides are TGTGCCAGCAGCTTCCGCCAGCAGTTCAATGAGCAGTTCTTC.

The CDR3 loop reads CASSPPGGGSETQYF. The CDR3 DNA reads as TGTGCCAGCTCCCCCCCGGGGGGGGGATCGGAGACCCAGTACTTC. This chain links TRBV19 with TRBJ2-5, with TRBD2 identical over 8 bases. Germline CDR1 LNHDA, CDR2 SQIVND (reference sequence). This CDR3 is 15 amino acids long. J was trimmed by 5 bases and V by 9 bases; bases with no gene match: 14. Together with reference TRBV19 and TRBJ2-5, the CDR3 gives the full variable domain: DGGITQSPKYLFRKEGQNVTLSCEQNLNHDAMYWYRQDPGQGLRLIYYSQIVNDFQKGDIAEGYSVSREKKESFPLTVTSAQKNPTAFYLCASSPPGGGSETQYFGPGTRLLVL.

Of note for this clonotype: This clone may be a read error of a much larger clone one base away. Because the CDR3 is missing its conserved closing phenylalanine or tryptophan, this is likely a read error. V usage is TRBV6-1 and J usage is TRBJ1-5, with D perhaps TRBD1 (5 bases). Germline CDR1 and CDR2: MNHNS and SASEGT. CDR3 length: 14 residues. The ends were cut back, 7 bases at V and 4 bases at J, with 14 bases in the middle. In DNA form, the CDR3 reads TGTGCCAGCATCGGGGCGGTGGATAATCAGCCCCAGCATCTT. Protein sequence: CASIGAVDNQPQHL.

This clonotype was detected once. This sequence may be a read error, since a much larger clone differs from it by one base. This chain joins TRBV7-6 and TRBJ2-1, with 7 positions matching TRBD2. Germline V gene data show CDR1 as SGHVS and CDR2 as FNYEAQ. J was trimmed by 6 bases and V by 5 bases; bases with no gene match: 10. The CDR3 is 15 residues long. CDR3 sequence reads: CASSHGLVGGNEQFF. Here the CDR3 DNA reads TGTGCCAGCAGCCATGGACTAGTGGGAGGCAATGAGCAGTTCTTC.

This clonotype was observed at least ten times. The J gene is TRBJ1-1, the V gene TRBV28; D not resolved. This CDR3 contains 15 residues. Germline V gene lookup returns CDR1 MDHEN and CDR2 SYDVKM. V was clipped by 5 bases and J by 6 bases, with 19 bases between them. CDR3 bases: TGTGCCAGCAGTCCGGGTGACGCCGGTGTATCTGAAGCTTTCTTT. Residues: CASSPGDAGVSEAFF.

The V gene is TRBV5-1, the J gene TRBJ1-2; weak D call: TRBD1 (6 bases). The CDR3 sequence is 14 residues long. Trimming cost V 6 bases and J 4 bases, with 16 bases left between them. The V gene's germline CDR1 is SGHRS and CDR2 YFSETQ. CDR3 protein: CASNFEGGSYGYTF. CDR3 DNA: TGCGCCAGCAACTTTGAGGGGGGGAGCTATGGCTACACCTTC.

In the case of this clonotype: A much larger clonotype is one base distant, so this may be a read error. CDR3 protein: CAGRDRHNEKLFF. CDR3 DNA: TGTGCCGGCCGGGACAGGCACAATGAAAAACTGTTTTTT. This chain uses TRBV2 with TRBJ1-4; 8 nucleotides line up with TRBD1. V lost 11 bases and J lost 5; bases outside the gene matches: 7. The CDR3 has 13 residues. Germline lookup yields CDR1 SNHLY and CDR2 FYNNEI. The whole variable domain, filled in from reference TRBV2 and TRBJ1-4, reads EPEVTQTPSHQVTQMGQEVILRCVPISNHLYFYWYRQILGQKVEFLVSFYNNEISEKSEIFDDQFSVERPDGSNFTLKIRSTKLEDSAMYFCAGRDRHNEKLFFGSGTQLSVL.

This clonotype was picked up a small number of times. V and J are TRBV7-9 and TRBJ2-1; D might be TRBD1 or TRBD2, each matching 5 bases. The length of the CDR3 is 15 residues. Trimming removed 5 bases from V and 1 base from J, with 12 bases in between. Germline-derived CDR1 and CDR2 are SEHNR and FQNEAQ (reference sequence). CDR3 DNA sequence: TGTGCCAGCAGCCTCCGGGACCTATCCTACAATGAGCAGTTCTTC. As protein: CASSLRDLSYNEQFF.

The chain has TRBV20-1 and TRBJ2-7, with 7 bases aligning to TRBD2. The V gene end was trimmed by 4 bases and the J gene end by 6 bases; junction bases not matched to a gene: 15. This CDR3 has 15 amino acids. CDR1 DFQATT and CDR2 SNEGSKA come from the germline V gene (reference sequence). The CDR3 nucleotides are TGCAGTGCTAAGAGACTAGCTGGGTTTGCGGGCGAGCAGTACTTC. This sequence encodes CSAKRLAGFAGEQYF.

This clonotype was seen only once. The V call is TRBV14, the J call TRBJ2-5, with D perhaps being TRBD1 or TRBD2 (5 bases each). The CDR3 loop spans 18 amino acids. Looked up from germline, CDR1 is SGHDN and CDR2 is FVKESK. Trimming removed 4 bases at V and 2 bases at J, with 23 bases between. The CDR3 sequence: CASSPTYVRGRYQETQYF. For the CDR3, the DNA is TGTGCCAGCAGCCCTACCTACGTGAGGGGCCGTTATCAAGAGACCCAGTACTTC.

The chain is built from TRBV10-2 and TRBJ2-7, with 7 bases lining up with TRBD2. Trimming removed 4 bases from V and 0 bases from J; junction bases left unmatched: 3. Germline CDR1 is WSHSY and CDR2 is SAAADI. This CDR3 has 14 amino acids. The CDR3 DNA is TGCGCCAGCAGTGGGGCGGGAGCCTCCTACGAGCAGTACTTC. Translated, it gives CASSGAGASYEQYF.

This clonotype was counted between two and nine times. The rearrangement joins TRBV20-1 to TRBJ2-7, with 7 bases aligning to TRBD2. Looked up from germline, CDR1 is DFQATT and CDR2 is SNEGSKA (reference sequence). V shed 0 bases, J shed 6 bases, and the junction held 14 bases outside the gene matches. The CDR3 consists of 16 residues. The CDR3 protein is CSARDGEGGKGFEQYF. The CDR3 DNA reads TGCAGTGCTAGAGATGGGGAGGGAGGGAAGGGGTTCGAGCAGTACTTC.

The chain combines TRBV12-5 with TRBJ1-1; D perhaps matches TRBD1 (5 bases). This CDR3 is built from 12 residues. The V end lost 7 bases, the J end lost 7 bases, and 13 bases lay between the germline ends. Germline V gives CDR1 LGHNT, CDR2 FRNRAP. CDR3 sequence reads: CASAIGHYEAFF. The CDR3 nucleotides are TGTGCTAGTGCCATCGGACACTATGAAGCTTTCTTT.

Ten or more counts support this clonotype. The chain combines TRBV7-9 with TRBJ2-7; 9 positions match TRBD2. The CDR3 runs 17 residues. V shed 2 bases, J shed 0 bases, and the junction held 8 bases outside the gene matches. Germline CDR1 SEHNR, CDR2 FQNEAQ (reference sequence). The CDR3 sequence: CASSLPTSGSSSYEQYF. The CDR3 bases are TGTGCCAGCAGCTTACCCACTAGCGGGTCCAGCTCCTACGAGCAGTACTTC.

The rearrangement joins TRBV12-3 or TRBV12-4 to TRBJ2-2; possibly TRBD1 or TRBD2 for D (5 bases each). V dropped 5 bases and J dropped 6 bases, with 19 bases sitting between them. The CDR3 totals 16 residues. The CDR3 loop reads CASSPGTPKGAGELFF. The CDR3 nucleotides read TGTGCCAGCAGTCCGGGGACGCCAAAGGGAGCCGGGGAGCTGTTTTTT.

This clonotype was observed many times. The CDR3: CASSLGPGSTGELFF. CDR3 in DNA: TGTGCCAGCAGTTTAGGTCCAGGGTCCACCGGGGAGCTGTTTTTT. The gene calls are TRBV12-3 or TRBV12-4 and TRBJ2-2; D may be TRBD1 (5 bases). V lost 1 base to trimming and J lost 4 bases, with 10 bases between them. This CDR3 is 15 amino acids long.